What follows is one T cell receptor beta chain and its context. Which antigen it targets is not known. Qualities for individual bases were not recorded, and no much larger clone is one base off. The CDR3 regions of human TCRbeta chains were analyzed by immunosequencing. Regarding the original processing steps: TCRs in the repertoires were matched against a reference library of SARS-CoV-2-specific TCRs that had been generated with the MIRA antigen-specificity platform. Breadth was defined as the fraction of unique TCRs that were SARS-CoV-2-associated. Depth was defined as the fraction of total T cells that were SARS-CoV-2-associated. Using the MIRA data, each spike-specific TCR was mapped to the spike region that the TCR reacts to and placed in a CD4 or CD8 class. Log10-transformed breadth and depth values were compared by one-way ANOVA with Sidak's multiple comparisons tests. TCRdb's version of the immuneACCESS table is confined to in-frame rearrangements and falls short of the full clone set. An unresolved V gene accounts for under half of the shortfall where checked; the remainder is of unknown origin. Clone size and the V and J calls come from that table; the DNA yielded D and trimming. Across this sample there are 90,000 to 100,000 clones, with almost 90% seen only once. The ten largest account for roughly 15% of the sample.

The sample is drawn from a study of T cell responses to AZD1222 COVID-19 vaccine (dated by TCRdb to 2020 to 2023). General notes on the study: A total of 233 trial participants underwent TCR sequencing, of whom some 210 received two doses of AZD1222 and about 25 received two doses of the MenACWY control vaccine. Trial participants were enrolled by age into subgroups of 18-55, 56-69 and 70-plus years, and around 140, 26 and 57 TCR-sequenced participants, respectively, were included in these subgroups. Results the study describes overall, beyond this receptor: Most participants were white British and females outnumbered males, and the authors suggested that clonal diversity may have been underestimated. In the small 56-69-year group, the increase in depth fell short of significance, most likely because of low power. Conclusions about previously exposed vaccinees were limited because only six AZD1222 recipients were SARS-CoV-2 seropositive at baseline. The vaccine-associated CD4 TCRs covered the entire spike protein, and the dominant responses fell in regions 160-218 and 743-854. Reportedly, close to half of the unique spike-specific TCRs recognized epitopes lying outside the regions that are mutated in the B.1.351 and B.1.1.7 variants. A significant rise in spike-specific TCR breadth and depth was observed after two AZD1222 doses relative to day 0 and relative to MenACWY recipients. No day 14 peak-response samples were available, so repertoires were characterized only after the peak T cell response.

Including the terminal cysteine and phenylalanine, the CDR3 comprises 16 residues. Of the read, only the CDR3 DNA is kept; its 48 bases are in frame from base 1. V is trimmed back by 4 bases and J by 4 bases, and the junction contains 11 bases that no gene match accounts for. CDR1 and CDR2 were assigned from the germline V gene as SGHRS and YFSETQ. According to the study, the label for this sample's time point signals: about 28 days (+/-7) after the second vaccine dose. AZD1222 recipients with second doses at about 4 weeks or about 12 weeks were pooled, because spike-specific TCR depth and breadth did not differ between schedules. Samples from vaccinated people were obtained from the UK trials COV001 and COV002, which included a single-blind randomized controlled phase 2/3 trial of AZD1222 (ChAdOx1 nCoV-19) in healthy adults. Trial participant PBMC samples were collected at day 0 and day 28 after the second dose for TCRbeta chain sequencing.

The sequence links TRBV5-1 to TRBJ1-1; 9 central bases correspond to TRBD1. This specimen was peripheral blood, taken 28 days after the second AZD1222 dose. The receptor was derived from an adult who received the AZD1222 COVID-19 vaccine. The base sequence is TGCGCCAGCAGCCAGACAGGGGGGAACTTACCCACTGAAGCTTTCTTT. This is translated as CASSQTGGNLPTEAFF.